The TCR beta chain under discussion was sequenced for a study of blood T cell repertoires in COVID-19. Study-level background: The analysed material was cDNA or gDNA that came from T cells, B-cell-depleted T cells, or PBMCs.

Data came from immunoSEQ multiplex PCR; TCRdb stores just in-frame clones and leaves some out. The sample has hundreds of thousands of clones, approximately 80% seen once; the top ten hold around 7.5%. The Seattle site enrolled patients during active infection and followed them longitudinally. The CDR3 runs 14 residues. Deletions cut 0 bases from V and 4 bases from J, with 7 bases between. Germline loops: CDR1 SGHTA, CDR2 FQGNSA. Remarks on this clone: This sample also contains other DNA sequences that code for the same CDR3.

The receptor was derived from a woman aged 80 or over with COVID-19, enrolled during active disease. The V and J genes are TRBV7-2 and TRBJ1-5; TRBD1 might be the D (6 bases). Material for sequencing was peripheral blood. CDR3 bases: TGTGCCAGCAGCTTAGCCAGGGGAAATCAGCCCCAGCATTTT. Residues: CASSLARGNQPQHF.